A single sample is the source of the 2 T cell receptor beta chains below, sequenced in a study of human T cells and chemical hapten exposure. As to time point: patch test 1, 2 weeks after DPC sensitization. Specified treatment: therapeutic diphenylcyclopropenone sensitization with weekly scalp DPC. TCRdb redid the calling of the RACE reads with MiXCR, one entry per CDR3 protein. The repertoire has approximately 350,000 distinct CDR3 sequences, around 7% of them found once; the top ten carry 8.4%. The input for sequencing was whole blood, taken in connection with sensitization to the hapten diphenylcyclopropenone (DPC). The receptors stem from a woman between 18 and 30 years old with alopecia areata. Some clones in this sample may be carry-over from other donors' samples.

In this sample, this clonotype turned up a few times. The J gene is TRBJ2-1, the V gene TRBV3-1; D is possibly TRBD1 (6 bases). V was trimmed by 2 bases and J by 2 bases, leaving 7 bases between them. The CDR3 is 14 amino acids. The germline V gene has CDR1 LGHDT and CDR2 YNNKEL (reference sequence). CDR3 residues: CASSQRDTYNEQFF. The CDR3 DNA follows: TGTGCCAGCAGCCAAAGGGACACCTACAATGAGCAGTTCTTC.

CDR3 DNA sequence: TGTGCCAGCAGCTCCCCGACAGGCCCGGTGGAGCAGTACTTC. Translation: CASSSPTGPVEQYF. The V call is TRBV11-1, the J call TRBJ2-7; maybe TRBD1 (6 bases). CDR3 length equals 14 residues. Deletions cut 4 bases from V and 7 bases from J, with 17 bases between. The germline CDR1 and CDR2 sequences are SGHAT and FQDESV (reference sequence).